One sample yielded the 3 T cell receptor beta chains listed below, sequenced in a study of blood T cell repertoires in COVID-19. The data were produced by immunoSEQ multiplex PCR, yet TCRdb's version contains in-frame clones alone and is incomplete. The sample holds roughly 250,000 clones; more than 75% are singletons and the top ten take roughly 2%. The sequenced material came from PBMCs or T cells enriched from blood (not recorded which). The receptors stem from a woman aged 40 to 55 with acute COVID-19.

The rearrangement joins TRBV5-8 to TRBJ1-5, with D unresolved. The V end was cut by 0 bases, the J end by 0 bases, with 10 bases between. The germline CDR1 and CDR2 sequences are SGHTS and YDEGEE. This CDR3 is built from 16 residues. CDR3 protein: CASSLGAVYSNQPQHF. CDR3 coding DNA: TGTGCCAGCAGCTTGGGGGCAGTTTATAGCAATCAGCCCCAGCATTTT.

The chain joins TRBV18 to TRBJ1-5; D is possibly TRBD1 (6 bases). Germline assignment: CDR1 KGHSH and CDR2 LQKENI. Trimming took 5 bases from V and 1 from J, leaving 9 bases between them. This CDR3 has 14 residues. DNA of the CDR3: TGTGCCAGCTCAAGCCAGGGGAGCAATCAGCCCCAGCATTTT. It is translated as CASSSQGSNQPQHF.

The rearrangement links TRBV7-9 to TRBJ1-3; tentative D call: TRBD1 (6 bases). This CDR3 is built from 14 residues. Germline CDR1 SEHNR, CDR2 FQNEAQ (reference sequence). Trimming cost V 5 bases and J 4 bases, with 12 bases left between them. The CDR3 DNA reads TGTGCCAGCAGCCCCAGGGGTACAGGAAACACCATATATTTT. Amino acid sequence: CASSPRGTGNTIYF.